Listed below are T cell receptor beta chains from one sample, sequenced in a study of graft-versus-host responses after intestinal transplantation. This table comes from immunoSEQ multiplex PCR, and its TCRdb copy is limited to in-frame clones, with some not included. The repertoire holds about 88,000 clones, with around 90% as singletons. These TCRs' antigens remain unknown. This specimen consisted of unstimulated CD4+ T cells sorted from spleen or lymph node cells, obtained before intestinal transplant. These receptors all stem from a human donor who received an intestinal transplant. The conserved cysteine and the conserved F or W are not part of the CDR3 here. A clone size is listed for some rows: how often the clone was seen (once, few, many), or a class if it is expanded.

size: few; V: TRBV7-8; J: TRBJ2-7; CDR3: ASSPGLAGTYEQY
size: .; V: TRBV12-5; J: TRBJ1-5; CDR3: ASGTGVDQPQH
size: .; V: TRBV6-1; J: TRBJ1-2; CDR3: ASRSDSGIYGYT
size: .; V: TRBV5-1; J: TRBJ2-2; CDR3: ASSGQGATGELF
size: .; V: TRBV6-6; J: TRBJ1-2; CDR3: ASSPGENYGYT
size: .; V: TRBV9; J: TRBJ1-1; CDR3: ASSVDPGAVSEAF
size: .; V: TRBV7-2; J: TRBJ1-6; CDR3: ASSPEGRSSSPLH
size: .; V: TRBV5-4; J: TRBJ2-3; CDR3: ASSLAARGVDTQY
size: .; V: TRBV7-9; J: TRBJ2-3; CDR3: ASSLEVGQGRGTDTQY
size: .; V: TRBV28; J: TRBJ1-2; CDR3: ASRNSPLNYGYT
size: .; V: TRBV7-8; J: TRBJ1-2; CDR3: ASSLGTNDYGYT
size: few; V: TRBV6-6; J: TRBJ2-7; CDR3: ASRPGNSYEQY
size: .; V: TRBV27; J: TRBJ2-7; CDR3: ASSLSNSYEQY
size: .; V: TRBV6-1; J: TRBJ1-6; CDR3: ASSDLTGTNSPLH
size: .; V: TRBV6-6; J: TRBJ1-2; CDR3: ASRLTANYGYT
size: .; V: TRBV15; J: TRBJ2-1; CDR3: ATLAGGNPYNEQF
size: .; V: TRBV10-3; J: TRBJ1-2; CDR3: AISTDRGRENGYT
size: .; V: TRBV19; J: TRBJ1-3; CDR3: ASGGSGNTIY
size: .; V: TRBV28; J: TRBJ1-6; CDR3: ASSTLRTFNSPLH
size: .; V: TRBV5-6; J: TRBJ2-5; CDR3: ASSWRSRGGKETQY
size: .; V: TRBV6-1; J: TRBJ2-2; CDR3: ASSTGTGDTGELF
size: .; V: TRBV9; J: TRBJ1-5; CDR3: ASSVVQGNQPQH
size: once; V: TRBV10-3; J: TRBJ1-4; CDR3: AISEGGAANEKLF
size: .; V: TRBV5-8; J: TRBJ2-2; CDR3: ASSLHRWTTGELF
size: .; V: TRBV6-5; J: TRBJ2-5; CDR3: ASSYALFGETQY
size: .; V: TRBV7-6; J: TRBJ2-1; CDR3: ASSTRTSGAGYNEQF
size: .; V: TRBV7-2; J: TRBJ1-5; CDR3: ASRRDNSNQPQH
size: .; V: TRBV11-2; J: TRBJ2-2; CDR3: ASSSLWGRNTGELF
size: .; V: TRBV4-1; J: TRBJ2-5; CDR3: ASSQGGETQY
size: .; V: TRBV5-1; J: TRBJ1-2; CDR3: ASRTGVSMARGGYT
size: .; V: TRBV5-5; J: TRBJ1-2; CDR3: ASSLPGLDGYT
size: .; V: TRBV4-1; J: TRBJ2-1; CDR3: ASSQRGAAAYNEQF
size: .; V: TRBV5-5; J: TRBJ2-5; CDR3: ASSLPGY
size: .; V: TRBV5-4; J: TRBJ1-2; CDR3: ASSLMGGIYT
size: once; V: TRBV5-1; J: TRBJ2-7; CDR3: ASSLGQGSYEQY